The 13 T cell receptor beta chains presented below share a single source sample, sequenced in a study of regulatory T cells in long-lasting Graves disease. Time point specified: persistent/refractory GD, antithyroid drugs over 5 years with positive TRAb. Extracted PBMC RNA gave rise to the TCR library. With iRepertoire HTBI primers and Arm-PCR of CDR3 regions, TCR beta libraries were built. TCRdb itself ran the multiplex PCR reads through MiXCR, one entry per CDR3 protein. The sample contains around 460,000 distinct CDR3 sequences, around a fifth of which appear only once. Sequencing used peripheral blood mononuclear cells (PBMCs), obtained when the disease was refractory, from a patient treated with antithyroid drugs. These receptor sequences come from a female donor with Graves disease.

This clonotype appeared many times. The DNA for the CDR3 is TGCGCCAGCAGCTTGGATCAAGCTGAAGCTTTCTTT. It translates to CASSLDQAEAFF. The chain uses TRBV5-1 and TRBJ1-1; D remains ambiguous. V lost 0 bases, J lost 6 bases, and 6 bases lay in between. CDR1 and CDR2 from the germline V gene are SGHRS and YFSETQ. This CDR3 has 12 amino acids.

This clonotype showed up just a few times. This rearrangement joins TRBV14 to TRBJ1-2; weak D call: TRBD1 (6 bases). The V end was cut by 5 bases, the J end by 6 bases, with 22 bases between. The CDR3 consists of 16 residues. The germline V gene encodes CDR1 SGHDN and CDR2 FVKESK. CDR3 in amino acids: CASSSHHGGGPNGYTF. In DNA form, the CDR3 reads TGTGCCAGCAGCTCCCACCACGGCGGGGGGCCGAATGGCTACACCTTC. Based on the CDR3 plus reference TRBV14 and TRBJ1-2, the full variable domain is EAGVTQFPSHSVIEKGQTVTLRCDPISGHDNLYWYRRVMGKEIKFLLHFVKESKQDESGMPNNRFLAERTGGTYSTLKVQPAELEDSGVYFCASSSHHGGGPNGYTFGSGTRLTVV.

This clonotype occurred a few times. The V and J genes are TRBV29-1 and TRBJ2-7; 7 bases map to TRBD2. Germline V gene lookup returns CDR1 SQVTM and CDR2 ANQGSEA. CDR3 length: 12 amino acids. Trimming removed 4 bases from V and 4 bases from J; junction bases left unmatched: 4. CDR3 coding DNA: TGCAGCGTTGTTGGACTAGGGTACGAGCAGTACTTC. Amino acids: CSVVGLGYEQYF.

The CDR3 sequence: CASEAYEQYF. CDR3 bases: TGTGCCAGCGAGGCCTACGAGCAGTACTTC. This chain connects TRBV7-3 to TRBJ2-7; no clear D. The CDR3 length is 10 residues. Germline loops: CDR1 SGHTA, CDR2 FQGTGA. Deletions cut 8 bases from V and 2 bases from J, with 4 bases between.

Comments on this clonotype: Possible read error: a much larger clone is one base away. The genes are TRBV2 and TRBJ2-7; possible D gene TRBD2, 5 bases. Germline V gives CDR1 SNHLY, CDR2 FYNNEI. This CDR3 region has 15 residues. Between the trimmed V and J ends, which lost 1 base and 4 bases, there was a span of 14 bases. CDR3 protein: CASSEVERGLYEQYF. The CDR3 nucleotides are TGTGCCAGCAGTGAAGTGGAGAGAGGGCTTTACGAGCAGTACTTC.

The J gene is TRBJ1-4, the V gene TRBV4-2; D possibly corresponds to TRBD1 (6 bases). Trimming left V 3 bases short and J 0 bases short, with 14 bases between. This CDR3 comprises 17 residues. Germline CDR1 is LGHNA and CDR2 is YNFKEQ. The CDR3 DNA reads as TGTGCCAGCAGCCACGGCCGGACAGAACCAACTAATGAAAAACTGTTTTTT. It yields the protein CASSHGRTEPTNEKLFF.

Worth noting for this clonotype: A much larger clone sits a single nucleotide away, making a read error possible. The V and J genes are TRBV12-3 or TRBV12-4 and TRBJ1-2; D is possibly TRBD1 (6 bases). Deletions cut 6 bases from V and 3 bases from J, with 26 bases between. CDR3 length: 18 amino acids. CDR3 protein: CASSSMLSPSGVDYGYTF. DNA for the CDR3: TGTGCCAGCAGCTCCATGTTATCCCCGTCAGGGGTGGACTATGGCTACACCTTC.

DNA of the CDR3: TGTGCCAGCAGCCCCCCGGGGGGGGGTTCCTACGAGCAGTACTTC. The encoded protein is CASSPPGGGSYEQYF. This chain connects TRBV7-2 to TRBJ2-7, with 8 bases aligning to TRBD2. The CDR3 runs 15 residues. With 5 bases clipped from V and 1 base from J, the junction kept 7 bases outside the gene matches. CDR1 is SGHTA, CDR2 FQGNSA, per germline.

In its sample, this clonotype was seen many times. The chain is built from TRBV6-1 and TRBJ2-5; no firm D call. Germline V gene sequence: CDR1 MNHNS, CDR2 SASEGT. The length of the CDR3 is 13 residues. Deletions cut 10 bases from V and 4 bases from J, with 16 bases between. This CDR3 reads CATSDHTRETQYF. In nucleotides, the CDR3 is TGTGCCACCTCAGACCATACAAGAGAGACCCAGTACTTC.

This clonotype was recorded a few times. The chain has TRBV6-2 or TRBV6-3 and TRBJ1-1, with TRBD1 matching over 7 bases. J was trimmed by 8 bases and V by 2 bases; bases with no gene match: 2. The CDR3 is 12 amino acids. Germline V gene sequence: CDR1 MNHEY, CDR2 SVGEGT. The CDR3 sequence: CASSYPDREAFF. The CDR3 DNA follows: TGTGCCAGCAGTTACCCGGACAGGGAAGCTTTCTTT.

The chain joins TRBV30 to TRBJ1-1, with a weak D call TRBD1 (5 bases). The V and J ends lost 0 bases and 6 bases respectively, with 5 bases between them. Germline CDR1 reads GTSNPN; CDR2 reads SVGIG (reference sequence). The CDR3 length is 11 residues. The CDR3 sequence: CAWSVRAEAFF. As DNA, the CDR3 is TGTGCCTGGAGTGTCAGGGCTGAAGCTTTCTTT. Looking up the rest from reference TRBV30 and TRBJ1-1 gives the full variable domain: SQTIHQWPATLVQPVGSPLSLECTVEGTSNPNLYWYRQAAGRGLQLLFYSVGIGQISSEVPQNLSASRPQDRQFILSSKKLLLSDSGFYLCAWSVRAEAFFGQGTRLTVV.

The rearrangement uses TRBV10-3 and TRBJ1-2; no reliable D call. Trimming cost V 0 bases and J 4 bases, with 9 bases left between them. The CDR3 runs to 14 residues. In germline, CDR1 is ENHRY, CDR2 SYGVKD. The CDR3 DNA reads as TGTGCCATCAGTGAGTCGGCAGTATCCTATGGCTACACCTTC. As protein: CAISESAVSYGYTF.

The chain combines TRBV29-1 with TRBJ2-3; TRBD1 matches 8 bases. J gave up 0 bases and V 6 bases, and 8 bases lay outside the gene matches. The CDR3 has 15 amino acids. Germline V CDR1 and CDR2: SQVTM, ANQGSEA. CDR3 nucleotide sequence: TGCAGCGTCTTCCGACGGGACAGGAGCACAGATACGCAGTATTTT. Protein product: CSVFRRDRSTDTQYF.